This T cell receptor beta chain was observed in a study of T cells in Graves' hyperthyroidism and ophthalmopathy. Clinical symptoms, serum thyroxine and TRAb, thyroid ultrasound and orbital computed tomography together formed the diagnostic basis. Using RNA transcripts as the source, TCR beta CDR3 regions were amplified. Using the HTBI primer set, a first-round RT-PCR was run on the TCR CDR3. TCRdb ran MiXCR on the multiplex PCR reads and lists one entry per CDR3 protein. Counted here are more than 500,000 distinct CDR3 sequences, about 16% occurring once; the ten biggest clones make up approximately 32%. Whole-study findings and limits: The model predicted ophthalmopathy a median about 6.6 months before onset.

In this sample, this clonotype turned up many times. The antigen remains undetermined. The germline V gene encodes CDR1 SGHTS and CDR2 YDEGEE. There are 14 residues in the CDR3. V was clipped by 2 bases and J by 2 bases, with 7 bases between them. Source material: blood. The rearrangement links TRBV5-8 to TRBJ1-4; tentative D call: TRBD1 (6 bases). The source of this sequence is a woman younger than 45 with Graves' ophthalmopathy. The CDR3 coding sequence is TGTGCCAGCAGCTTCCAGGGGACTAATGAAAAACTGTTTTTT. It codes for CASSFQGTNEKLFF.